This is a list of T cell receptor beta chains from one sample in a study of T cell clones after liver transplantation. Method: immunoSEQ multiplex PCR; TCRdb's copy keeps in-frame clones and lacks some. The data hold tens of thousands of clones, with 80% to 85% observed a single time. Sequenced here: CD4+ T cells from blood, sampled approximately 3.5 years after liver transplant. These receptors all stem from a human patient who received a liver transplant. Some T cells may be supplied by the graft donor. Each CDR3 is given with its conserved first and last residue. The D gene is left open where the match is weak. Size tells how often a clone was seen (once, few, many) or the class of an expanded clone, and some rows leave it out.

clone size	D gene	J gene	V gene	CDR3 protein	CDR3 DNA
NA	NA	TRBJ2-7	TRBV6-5	CASSYGQGRSYEQYF	TGTGCCAGCAGTTATGGCCAGGGAAGGTCCTACGAGCAGTACTTC
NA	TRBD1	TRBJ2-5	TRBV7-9	CASSLGDRGIRETQYF	TGTGCCAGCAGCTTAGGTGACAGGGGGATTCGAGAGACCCAGTACTTC
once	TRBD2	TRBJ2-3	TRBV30	CAWSVGAGGDKQYF	TGTGCCTGGAGTGTCGGAGCGGGAGGGGACAAGCAGTATTTT
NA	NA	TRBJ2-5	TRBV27	CASADLRNKEVQYF	TGTGCCAGCGCAGACCTGCGGAATAAAGAAGTTCAGTACTTC
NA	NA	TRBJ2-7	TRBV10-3	CAISEAGLASYEQYF	TGTGCCATCAGTGAAGCTGGGCTAGCCTCCTACGAGCAGTACTTC
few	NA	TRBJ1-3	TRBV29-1	CSASGGISGNTIYF	TGCAGCGCATCCGGGGGGATTTCTGGAAACACCATATATTTT
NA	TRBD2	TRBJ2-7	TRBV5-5	CASSLTSGTIRGEQYF	TGTGCCAGCAGCTTGACTAGCGGGACGATCCGGGGCGAGCAGTACTTC
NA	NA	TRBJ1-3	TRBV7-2	CASSQEGNTIYF	TGTGCCAGCAGCCAGGAGGGAAACACCATATATTTT
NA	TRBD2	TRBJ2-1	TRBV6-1	CASRVTSNDEQFF	TGTGCCAGCAGAGTGACTAGCAACGATGAGCAGTTCTTC
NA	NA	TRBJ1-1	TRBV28	CASSLRVGDTEAFF	TGTGCCAGCAGCCTCCGAGTGGGGGACACTGAAGCTTTCTTT
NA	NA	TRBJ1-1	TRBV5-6	CASSLGYRETEAFF	TGTGCCAGCAGCTTGGGGTACAGGGAGACTGAAGCTTTCTTT
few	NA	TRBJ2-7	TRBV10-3	CAISGVTSFGHEQYF	TGTGCCATCAGTGGAGTAACTAGCTTTGGTCACGAGCAGTACTTC
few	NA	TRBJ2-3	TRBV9	CASSAKDTQYF	TGTGCCAGCAGCGCTAAAGATACGCAGTATTTT
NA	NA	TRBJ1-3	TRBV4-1	CASSQDSGLGGNTIYF	TGCGCCAGCAGCCAAGATTCGGGCCTGGGGGGAAACACCATATATTTT
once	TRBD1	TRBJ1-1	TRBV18	CASSPRDRVPEAFF	TGTGCCAGCTCACCTAGGGACAGGGTGCCTGAAGCTTTCTTT
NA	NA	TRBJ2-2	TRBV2	CASKGYTGELFF	TGTGCCAGCAAAGGGTATACCGGGGAGCTGTTTTTT
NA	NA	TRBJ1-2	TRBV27	CASSPTWGAGSYTF	TGTGCCAGCAGCCCCACCTGGGGGGCGGGGAGCTACACCTTC
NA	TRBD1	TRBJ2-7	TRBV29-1	CSVSPDRGGSYEQYF	TGCAGCGTTTCACCCGACAGGGGGGGGTCCTACGAGCAGTACTTC
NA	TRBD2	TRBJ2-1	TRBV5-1	CASSLLTSGNSYNEQFF	TGCGCCAGCAGCTTGCTCACTAGCGGGAACTCCTACAATGAGCAGTTCTTC
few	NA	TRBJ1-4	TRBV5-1	CASSLGVSPPRGEEKLFF	TGCGCCAGCAGCTTGGGAGTTTCCCCCCCCAGGGGAGAGGAAAAACTGTTTTTT
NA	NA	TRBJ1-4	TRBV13	CASSSDGQRAEKLFF	TGTGCCAGCAGCTCGGACGGCCAGCGGGCTGAAAAACTGTTTTTT
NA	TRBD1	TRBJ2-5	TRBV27	CASSFSGQGPQETQYF	TGTGCCAGCAGTTTCTCAGGACAGGGGCCCCAAGAGACCCAGTACTTC
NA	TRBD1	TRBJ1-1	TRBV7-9	CASSLDRVEAFF	TGTGCCAGCAGCTTGGACAGGGTTGAAGCTTTCTTT
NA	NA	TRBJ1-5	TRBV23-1	CASSQKVGGQPQHF	TGCGCCAGCAGTCAAAAAGTTGGGGGTCAGCCCCAGCATTTT
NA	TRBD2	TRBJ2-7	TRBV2	CALGKTSGSYEQYF	TGTGCCCTGGGAAAGACTAGCGGGAGCTACGAGCAGTACTTC
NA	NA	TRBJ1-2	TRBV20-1	CSATRRGYTF	TGCAGTGCAACGCGACGCGGCTACACCTTC
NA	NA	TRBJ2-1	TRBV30	CAWSVLMRVREQFF	TGTGCCTGGAGTGTACTTATGAGGGTCCGTGAGCAGTTCTTC
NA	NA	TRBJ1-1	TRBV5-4	CASSLAVGASEAFF	TGTGCCAGCAGCTTGGCGGTAGGGGCGTCTGAAGCTTTCTTT
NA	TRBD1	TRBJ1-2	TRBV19	CASSMQGAVYGYTF	TGTGCCAGTAGTATGCAGGGGGCAGTCTATGGCTACACCTTC
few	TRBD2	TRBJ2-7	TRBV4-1	CASSQDRLAGGVHEQYF	TGCGCCAGCAGCCAAGATCGTCTAGCGGGAGGAGTCCACGAGCAGTACTTC
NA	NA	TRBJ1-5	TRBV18	CASSPAGDGGGNQPQHF	TGTGCCAGCTCACCCGCCGGGGACGGAGGTGGTAATCAGCCCCAGCATTTT
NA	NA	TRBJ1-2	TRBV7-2	CASSSQGSNGYTF	TGTGCCAGCAGCTCCCAGGGGTCCAATGGCTACACCTTC
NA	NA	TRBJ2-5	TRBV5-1	CASSLVGSGKETQYF	TGCGCCAGCAGCTTGGTAGGATCAGGCAAAGAGACCCAGTACTTC
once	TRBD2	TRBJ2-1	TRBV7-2	CASSPQGTRRQNEQFF	TGTGCCAGCAGCCCTCAGGGGACTAGGAGGCAGAATGAGCAGTTCTTC
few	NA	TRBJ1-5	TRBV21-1	CANREQPQHF	TGTGCCAACCGGGAACAGCCCCAGCATTTT
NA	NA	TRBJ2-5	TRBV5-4	CASSLRAGPGLETQYF	TGTGCCAGCAGCTTAAGGGCCGGGCCCGGGTTGGAGACCCAGTACTTC
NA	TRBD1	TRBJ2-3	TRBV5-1	CASRPQGPSDTQYF	TGCGCCAGCAGGCCACAGGGGCCGTCGGATACGCAGTATTTT
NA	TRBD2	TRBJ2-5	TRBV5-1	CASREGLTQETQYF	TGCGCCAGCCGCGAGGGACTAACACAAGAGACCCAGTACTTC
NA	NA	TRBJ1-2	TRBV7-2	CASSPDRSVYGYTF	TGTGCCAGCAGCCCTGACAGATCGGTCTATGGCTACACCTTC
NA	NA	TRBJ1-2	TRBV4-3	CASSQVTGGSYGYTF	TGCGCCAGCAGCCAAGTCACGGGGGGCTCCTATGGCTACACCTTC
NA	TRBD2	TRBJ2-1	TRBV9	CASSAHHLGTSAYNEQFF	TGTGCCAGCAGCGCCCACCACCTCGGGACTAGCGCTTACAATGAGCAGTTCTTC
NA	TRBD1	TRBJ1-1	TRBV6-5	CASSVGQARDTEAFF	TGTGCCAGCAGTGTAGGACAGGCCAGGGACACTGAAGCTTTCTTT
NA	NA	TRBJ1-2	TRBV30	CAWSRDRPYGYTF	TGTGCCTGGAGCCGCGACAGACCCTATGGCTACACCTTC
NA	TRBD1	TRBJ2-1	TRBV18	CASSAGTGGYNEQFF	TGTGCCAGCTCGGCCGGGACAGGGGGTTACAATGAGCAGTTCTTC
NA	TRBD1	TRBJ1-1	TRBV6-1	CASSEGWSRDRAF	TGTGCCAGCAGTGAAGGTTGGAGCAGAGACAGGGCTTTT
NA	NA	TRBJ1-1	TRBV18	CASSPGQNTEAFF	TGTGCCAGCTCACCGGGACAGAACACTGAAGCTTTCTTT
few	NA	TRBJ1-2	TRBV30	CASEGKPYGYTF	TGTGCCTCGGAGGGGAAACCCTATGGCTACACCTTC
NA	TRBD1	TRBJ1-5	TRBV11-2	CASSSGQGEISHQPQHF	TGTGCCAGCAGCTCGGGACAGGGTGAGATATCGCACCAGCCCCAGCATTTT
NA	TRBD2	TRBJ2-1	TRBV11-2	CASSRGKRDVHEQFF	TGTGCCAGCAGCCGGGGCAAGCGGGATGTCCATGAGCAGTTCTTC
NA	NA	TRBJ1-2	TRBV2	CASNDRNYGYTF	TGTGCCAGTAACGACAGGAACTATGGCTACACCTTC
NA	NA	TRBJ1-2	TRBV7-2	CASRSGPGGGYTF	TGTGCCAGCAGATCCGGGCCCGGGGGAGGCTACACCTTC
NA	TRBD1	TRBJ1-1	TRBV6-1	CASSERVWTGIRSTEAFF	TGTGCCAGCAGTGAGAGAGTATGGACAGGGATTAGGTCCACTGAAGCTTTCTTT
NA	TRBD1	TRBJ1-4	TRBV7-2	CASSPSGGPNEKLFF	TGTGCCAGCAGCCCCTCAGGGGGCCCTAATGAAAAACTGTTTTTT